This entry concerns a single T cell receptor (beta chain). Seattle participants joined during active infection and were tracked over time. Original analysis: It was from reference gene primer amplification that nucleated cell counts were estimated. The method was immunoSEQ multiplex PCR; TCRdb's version includes in-frame clones alone and lacks a portion of them. That table supplies the V and J calls and clone size; D and trimming were determined from the DNA. The sample holds over 10,000 clones; 60% to 80% are singletons and the top ten take around 6%. CDR3 size: 15 residues. Trimming took 5 bases from V and 2 from J; bases not matched to a gene: 5. CDR1 and CDR2 from the germline V gene are SGHVS and FNYEAQ. The data were obtained in a study of blood T cell repertoires in COVID-19. As for the study in general: Researchers got acute and convalescent COVID-19 samples from the United States, Italy and Spain.

This TCR came from a man in his sixties with COVID-19, enrolled during active disease. Sequencing was done on a sample of peripheral blood. The rearrangement uses TRBV7-6 and TRBJ2-3, with 9 bases aligning to TRBD2. CDR3 amino acids: CASSDTSGFTDTQYF. In DNA, the CDR3 is TGTGCCAGCAGCGACACTAGCGGGTTCACAGATACGCAGTATTTT.